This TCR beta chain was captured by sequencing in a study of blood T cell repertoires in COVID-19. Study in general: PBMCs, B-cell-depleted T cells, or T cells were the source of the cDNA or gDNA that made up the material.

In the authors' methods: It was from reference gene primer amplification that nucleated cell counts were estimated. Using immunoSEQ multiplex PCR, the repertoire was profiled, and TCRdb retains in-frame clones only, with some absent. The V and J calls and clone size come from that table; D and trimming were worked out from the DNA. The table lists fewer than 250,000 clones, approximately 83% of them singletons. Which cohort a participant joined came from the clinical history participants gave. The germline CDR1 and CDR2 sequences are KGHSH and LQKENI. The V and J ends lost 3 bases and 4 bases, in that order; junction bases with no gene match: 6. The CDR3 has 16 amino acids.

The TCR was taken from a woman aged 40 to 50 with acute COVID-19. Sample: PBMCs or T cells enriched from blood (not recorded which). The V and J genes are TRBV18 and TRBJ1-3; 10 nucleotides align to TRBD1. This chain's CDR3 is CASSPLGTGVGNTIYF. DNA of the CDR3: TGTGCCAGCTCACCCCTCGGGACAGGGGTCGGAAACACCATATATTTT.